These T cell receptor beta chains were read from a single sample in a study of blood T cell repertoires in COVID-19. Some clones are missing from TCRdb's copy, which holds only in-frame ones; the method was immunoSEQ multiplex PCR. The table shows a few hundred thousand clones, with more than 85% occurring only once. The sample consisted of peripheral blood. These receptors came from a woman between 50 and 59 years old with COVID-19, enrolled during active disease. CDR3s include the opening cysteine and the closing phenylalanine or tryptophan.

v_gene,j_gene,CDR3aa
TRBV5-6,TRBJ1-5,CASSLRTANQPQHF
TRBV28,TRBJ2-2,CASSSLGTGDTGELFF
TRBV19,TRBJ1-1,CASSIDVAGAEAFF
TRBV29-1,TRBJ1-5,CSVGTDYSNQPQHF
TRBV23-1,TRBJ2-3,CAPRTSGVIIDTQYF
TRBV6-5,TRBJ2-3,CASSQDREADTQYF
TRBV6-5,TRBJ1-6,CARSQGDNSPLHF
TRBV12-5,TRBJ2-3,CASGLVLAGADTQYF
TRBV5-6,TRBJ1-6,CASSSQGTPFYNSPLHF
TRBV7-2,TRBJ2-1,CASSSPLTGGRSNEQFF
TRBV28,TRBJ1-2,CASSPGAGYGYTF
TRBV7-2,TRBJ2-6,CASSSGQVLSGANVLTF
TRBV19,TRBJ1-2,CASSSRTGPTSSNGYTF
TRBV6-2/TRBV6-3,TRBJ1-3,CASSYTGLSGNTIYF
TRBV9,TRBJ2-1,CASSVAPLENEQFF
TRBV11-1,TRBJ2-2,CASSLWASGGEELFF
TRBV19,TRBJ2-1,CASSIPRTSSYNEQFF
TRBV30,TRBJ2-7,CAWSVGQGAGEQYF
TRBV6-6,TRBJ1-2,CASTFGVSNGYTF
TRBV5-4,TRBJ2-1,CASISGLAGNEQFF
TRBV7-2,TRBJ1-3,CASSKQGISGNTIYF
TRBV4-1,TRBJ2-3,CASSQAGLAGASTDTQYF
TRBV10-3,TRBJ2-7,CAMGTGEFNEQYF
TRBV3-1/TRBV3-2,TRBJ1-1,CASSQGSGQNTEAFF
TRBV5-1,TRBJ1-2,CASSRGWGRDDYGYTF